This is a list of T cell receptor beta chains from one sample in a study of neurological immune-mediated disorders. TCRdb reprocessed the 5' RACE reads with MiXCR, giving one entry per CDR3 protein. The sample has about 80,000 distinct CDR3 sequences, 5.5% to 6.5% seen once. Sequencing used PBMCs. The receptors were gathered from a woman in her fifties or sixties with multiple sclerosis. Both conserved end residues are part of each CDR3. Each record gives: J gene, clone size, D gene, V gene, CDR3 protein, CDR3 DNA. D genes are given only for firm matches. For some rows the clone size is stated as once, few or many, or as a class when expanded; others skip it.

>TRBJ1-2|many|NA|TRBV27
CASSLSPADGYTF
TGTGCCAGCAGTTTATCCCCGGCCGATGGCTACACCTTC
>TRBJ2-4|many|NA|TRBV3-1
CASSTWVSGIQYF
TGTGCCAGCAGTACGTGGGTCAGCGGCATTCAGTACTTC
>TRBJ2-7|many|NA|TRBV7-2
CAIGGGYEQYF
TGTGCCATAGGGGGGGGCTACGAGCAGTACTTC
>TRBJ1-5|many|NA|TRBV7-2
CASSTASGVNQPQHF
TGTGCCAGCAGCACTGCGTCAGGGGTCAATCAGCCCCAGCATTTT
>TRBJ2-5|many|TRBD2|TRBV5-1
CASSPLAGEETQYF
TGCGCCAGCAGCCCCTTAGCGGGGGAAGAGACCCAGTACTTC
>TRBJ2-7|many|NA|TRBV7-2
CASSLANRVHYEQYF
TGTGCCAGCAGCTTAGCTAACCGGGTTCACTACGAGCAGTACTTC
>TRBJ1-4|many|NA|TRBV20-1
CSAREVAAVLFF
TGCAGTGCCCGAGAGGTGGCCGCGGTGCTGTTTTTT
>TRBJ1-1|many|TRBD1|TRBV7-9
CASSLDRGHRDTEAFF
TGTGCCAGCAGCTTAGACAGGGGTCACCGGGACACTGAAGCTTTCTTT
>TRBJ2-5|many|NA|TRBV20-1
CSAPPSQLGETQYF
TGCAGTGCCCCACCCAGTCAGCTTGGCGAGACCCAGTACTTC
>TRBJ2-3|many|NA|TRBV20-1
CSAQGILVPDTQYF
TGCAGTGCGCAGGGGATTTTGGTCCCAGATACGCAGTATTTT
>TRBJ1-5|many|TRBD1|TRBV7-8
CASSSNRGGNQPQHF
TGTGCCAGCAGCTCCAACAGGGGGGGCAATCAGCCCCAGCATTTT
>TRBJ2-1|many|TRBD2|TRBV12-3/TRBV12-4
CASLGGAGLHNEQFF
TGTGCCAGCCTCGGGGGAGCGGGGCTCCACAATGAGCAGTTCTTC
>TRBJ2-6|NA|NA|TRBV10-1
CASSARGRMIPSGANVLTF
TGCGCCAGCAGTGCCCGAGGCAGGATGATACCCTCTGGGGCCAACGTCCTGACTTTC
>TRBJ2-7|many|TRBD1|TRBV20-1
CSARGQATYEQYF
TGCAGTGCTAGGGGACAGGCTACCTACGAGCAGTACTTC
>TRBJ1-1|NA|TRBD1|TRBV3-1
CASNRIGTGGFEAFF
TGTGCCAGCAACCGAATCGGGACAGGGGGTTTTGAAGCTTTCTTT
>TRBJ2-3|many|TRBD2|TRBV5-1
CASSFGGLAADTQYF
TGCGCCAGCAGCTTCGGCGGACTAGCTGCAGATACGCAGTATTTT
>TRBJ1-1|many|NA|TRBV5-1
CASSAEGGRAFF
TGCGCCAGCTCGGCCGAGGGGGGACGGGCTTTCTTT
>TRBJ1-1|many|TRBD1|TRBV5-1
CASSVQGGNTEAFF
TGCGCCAGCAGCGTGCAGGGGGGGAACACTGAAGCTTTCTTT
>TRBJ2-1|many|TRBD2|TRBV20-1
CSARGLAVNNEQFF
TGCAGTGCTAGGGGACTAGCGGTTAACAATGAGCAGTTCTTC
>TRBJ1-1|many|NA|TRBV7-9
CASSLEGGLETEAFF
TGTGCCAGCAGCTTAGAAGGCGGATTAGAGACTGAAGCTTTCTTT
>TRBJ2-1|many|NA|TRBV5-6
CASSSSPGDRYNEQFF
TGTGCCAGCAGCTCGAGCCCGGGGGACCGGTACAATGAGCAGTTCTTC
>TRBJ1-6|many|NA|TRBV20-1
CSARGPRGGDSPLHF
TGCAGTGCTAGAGGCCCTCGGGGAGGAGATTCACCCCTCCACTTT
>TRBJ1-1|few|NA|TRBV6-4
CASSDSGSATTEAFF
TGTGCCAGCAGTGACTCGGGGTCAGCCACGACTGAAGCTTTCTTT
>TRBJ1-5|many|NA|TRBV27
CASSFSGPSNQPQHF
TGTGCCAGCAGTTTCTCGGGGCCCAGCAATCAGCCCCAGCATTTT
>TRBJ1-1|few|TRBD1|TRBV3-1
CASSRIGTGGFEAFF
TGTGCCAGCAGCCGAATCGGGACAGGGGGTTTTGAAGCTTTCTTT
>TRBJ2-7|many|TRBD1|TRBV5-1
CASSLGQGWYF
TGCGCCAGCAGCTTGGGACAGGGATGGTACTTC
>TRBJ1-1|many|TRBD1|TRBV6-6
CASIGEGATEAFF
TGTGCCAGCATTGGCGAGGGGGCCACTGAAGCTTTCTTT